This TCR beta chain was sequenced during a study of T cell responses to AZD1222 COVID-19 vaccine. Using immunoSEQ multiplex PCR, the repertoire was profiled, and TCRdb retains in-frame clones only, with some absent. The sample comprises about 100,000 clones, just under 90% of which are singletons, and 3.3% rests with the top ten. Concerning this clone: Its ends do not fully match the called genes, so a read error is possible.

Germline V lookup: CDR1 LGHDT, CDR2 YNNKEL (reference sequence). The length of the CDR3 is 11 residues. The sequences come from peripheral blood, collected on day 0 of AZD1222 vaccination. This chain links TRBV3-1 (or the pseudogene TRBV3-2) with TRBJ1-2; D is unresolved. This clonotype originated in an adult in good health. The CDR3 nucleotides read TGTGCCAGCAGCCAAGGTCTAGGGCAGCTCTTC. Translated, it gives CASSQGLGQLF.